This T cell receptor beta chain was sequenced in a study of early T cells in non-severe SARS-CoV-2 infection (dated by TCRdb to the early 2020s). Study-wide context: TCR sequencing used bulk RNA from unsorted whole blood, so alpha and beta chains could not be paired.

Set within a cohort of healthcare workers in London, UK, this nested case-control study involved weekly PCR testing of nasopharyngeal swabs along with blood sampling. Healthcare workers were enrolled in the week of the UK lockdown, from 23 to 31 March 2020, and were followed every week for up to 16 weeks. Receptors were amplified or captured by 5' RACE. Sequenced on a NextSeq 500. The TCR library protocol attached unique molecular identifiers to individual cDNA molecules to correct for sequencing error and PCR bias. Sequencing covered both TCR alpha and beta chains, and within each sample the abundances of alpha and beta sequences were tightly co-correlated. The source study handled its data this way. V gene, J gene and CDR3 annotation of TCR sequences was performed with Decombinator V4. TCRs were defined as expanded if a significant change between any two time points was detected under a Poisson model with p below 0.0001. TCR abundances were normalised to the total number of TCRs sequenced per sample and were expressed as counts per million. TRAV1-2 paired with TRAJ12, TRAJ20 or TRAJ33 defined MAIT TCRs, while TRAV10 paired with TRAJ18 defined iNKT TCRs. VDJdb, accessed 1 November 2021, was searched for CMV, EBV and SARS-CoV-2 annotated TCRs, excluding TCRs annotated for multiple antigens. Using fastp at Q25 and MiXCR, TCRdb reprocessed the public reads and kept productive beta chains. When rows share a CDR3 protein, they turn into one entry using the most common DNA and genes. TCRdb, not the original authors, processed these V and J calls. This sample lists tens of thousands of distinct CDR3 sequences; 6% to 7.5% were detected once. Roughly 5.1% of the sample is in the top ten clones.

Points on this clonotype: Its antigen specificity is not known. Base qualities are not at hand, and no much larger clone is one base apart.

Study-wide conclusions, independent of this receptor: VDJdb matching was skewed toward anti-spike CD8 responses and likely underestimated virus-specific expansions by missing private and CD4 specificities.

The germline ends are 7 bases apart after V is trimmed by 1 base and J by 5 bases. As encoded in the germline V gene (reference sequence), CDR1 is SSHAT while CDR2 is FNYEAQ. The CDR3 spans 13 residues, from the cysteine through the phenylalanine. CDR3 DNA is the only sequence kept; it has 39 bases, read in frame from the first base. This sequence was found in an adult who was a healthcare worker with PCR-confirmed SARS-CoV-2 infection or an uninfected control (not recorded which). The chain joins TRBV7-7 to TRBJ2-3, with no D gene named confidently. Sequenced: whole blood. The CDR3 reads as follows: CASSLGRGDTQYF. The nucleotides are TGTGCCAGCAGCTTAGGGCGCGGAGATACGCAGTATTTT.